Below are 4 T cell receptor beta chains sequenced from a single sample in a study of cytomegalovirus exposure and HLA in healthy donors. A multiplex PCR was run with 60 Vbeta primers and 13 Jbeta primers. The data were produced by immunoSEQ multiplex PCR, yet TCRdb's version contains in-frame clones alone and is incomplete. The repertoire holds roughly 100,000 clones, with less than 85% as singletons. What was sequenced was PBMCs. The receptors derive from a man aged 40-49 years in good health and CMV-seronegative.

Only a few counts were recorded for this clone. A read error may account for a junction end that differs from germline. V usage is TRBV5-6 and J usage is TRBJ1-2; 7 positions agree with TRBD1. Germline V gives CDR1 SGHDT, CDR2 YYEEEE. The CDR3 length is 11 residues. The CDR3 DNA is TGTGCCAGCAGCTTGGAAGGGGGCTTCACCTTC. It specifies CASSLEGGFTF. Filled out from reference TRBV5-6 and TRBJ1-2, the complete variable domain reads DAGVTQSPTHLIKTRGQQVTLRCSPKSGHDTVSWYQQALGQGPQFIFQYYEEEERQRGNFPDRFSGHQFPNYSSELNVNALLLGDSALYLCASSLEGGFTFGSGTRLTVV.

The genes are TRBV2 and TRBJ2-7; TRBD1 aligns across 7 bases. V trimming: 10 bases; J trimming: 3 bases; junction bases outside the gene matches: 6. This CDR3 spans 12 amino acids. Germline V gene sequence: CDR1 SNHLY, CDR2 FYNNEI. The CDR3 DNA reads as TGTGCCACCCACAGGGGTAGCTACGAGCAGTACTTC. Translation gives CATHRGSYEQYF. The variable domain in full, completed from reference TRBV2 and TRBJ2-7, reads EPEVTQTPSHQVTQMGQEVILRCVPISNHLYFYWYRQILGQKVEFLVSFYNNEISEKSEIFDDQFSVERPDGSNFTLKIRSTKLEDSAMYFCATHRGSYEQYFGPGTRLTVT.

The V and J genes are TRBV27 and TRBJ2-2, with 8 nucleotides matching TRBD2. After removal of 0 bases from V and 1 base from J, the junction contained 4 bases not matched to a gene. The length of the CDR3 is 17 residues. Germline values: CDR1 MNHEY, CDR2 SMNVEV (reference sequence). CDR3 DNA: TGTGCCAGCAGTTTATCCACTAGCGGAGGGAACACCGGGGAGCTGTTTTTT. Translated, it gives CASSLSTSGGNTGELFF.

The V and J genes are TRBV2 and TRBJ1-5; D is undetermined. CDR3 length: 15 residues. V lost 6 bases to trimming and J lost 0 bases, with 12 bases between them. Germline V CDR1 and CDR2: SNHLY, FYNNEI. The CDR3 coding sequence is TGTGCCAGCAGGTCCAGGTTAACTAGCAATCAGCCCCAGCATTTT. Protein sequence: CASRSRLTSNQPQHF.